Listed below are T cell receptor beta chains from one sample, sequenced in a study of T-cell memory formation after mild COVID-19. One entry per CDR3 protein results from TCRdb running MiXCR on the 5' RACE reads. Here the sample spans 150,000 to 200,000 distinct CDR3 sequences, roughly 13% being singletons. Sequencing used PBMCs or a T cell subset sorted from them (not recorded which). The receptor source for this set is a man between 18 and 29 years old who had mild COVID-19 (a few samples of this study predate the infection). Cell type and time point are not known. Each CDR3 is given with its conserved first and last residue. D genes are given only for firm matches. Where a row states a size, it is once, few, many or the class of an expanded clone; other rows omit it.

J: TRBJ1-2; D: NA; V: TRBV9; size: NA; CDR3: CASSAGTYGYTF; DNA: TGTGCCAGCAGCGCTGGGACATACGGCTACACCTTC
J: TRBJ1-6; D: NA; V: TRBV7-2; size: NA; CDR3: CASSPGAVNSPLHF; DNA: TGTGCCAGCAGCCCCGGGGCCGTTAATTCACCCCTCCACTTT
J: TRBJ1-1; D: NA; V: TRBV20-1; size: NA; CDR3: CRPSGGSENTEAFF; DNA: TGCAGGCCCTCAGGAGGTTCCGAGAACACTGAAGCTTTCTTT
J: TRBJ2-5; D: NA; V: TRBV2; size: NA; CDR3: CASSGRRETQYF; DNA: TGTGCCAGCAGTGGAAGGCGGGAGACCCAGTACTTC
J: TRBJ2-5; D: NA; V: TRBV7-2; size: many; CDR3: CASRPTAVQETQYF; DNA: TGTGCCAGCAGGCCAACTGCTGTGCAAGAGACCCAGTACTTC
J: TRBJ2-3; D: TRBD1; V: TRBV20-1; size: NA; CDR3: CSATGAGQGGDTQYF; DNA: TGCAGTGCTACCGGAGCGGGACAGGGCGGAGATACGCAGTATTTT
J: TRBJ1-2; D: NA; V: TRBV28; size: few; CDR3: CASSWGSYGYTF; DNA: TGTGCCAGCAGTTGGGGAAGCTATGGCTACACCTTC
J: TRBJ2-3; D: NA; V: TRBV23-1; size: few; CDR3: CASSQVTNTDTQYF; DNA: TGCGCCAGCAGTCAGGTGACAAACACAGATACGCAGTATTTT
J: TRBJ1-2; D: NA; V: TRBV15; size: NA; CDR3: CATSRGEGVGYTF; DNA: TGTGCCACCAGCAGAGGAGAAGGGGTTGGCTACACCTTC
J: TRBJ1-4; D: NA; V: TRBV6-2/TRBV6-3; size: NA; CDR3: CASNQRDEKLFF; DNA: TGTGCCAGCAACCAACGGGACGAAAAACTGTTTTTT
J: TRBJ2-2; D: TRBD1; V: TRBV5-1; size: NA; CDR3: CASSPPGGIGGELFF; DNA: TGCGCCAGCAGCCCGCCAGGGGGTATAGGCGGGGAGCTGTTTTTT
J: TRBJ2-7; D: NA; V: TRBV5-1; size: NA; CDR3: CASSLGRDTGAYEQYF; DNA: TGCGCCAGCAGCTTGGGAAGGGACACTGGAGCCTACGAGCAGTACTTC
J: TRBJ1-2; D: TRBD1; V: TRBV20-1; size: NA; CDR3: CSATPGRGGVFGYTF; DNA: TGCAGTGCTACGCCCGGCAGAGGGGGCGTATTCGGCTACACCTTC
J: TRBJ1-5; D: NA; V: TRBV4-3; size: few; CDR3: CASSQDHQGGNQPQHF; DNA: TGCGCCAGCAGCCAAGATCATCAGGGTGGCAATCAGCCCCAGCATTTT
J: TRBJ1-5; D: TRBD1; V: TRBV27; size: few; CDR3: CASSPRTGDVSNQPQHF; DNA: TGTGCCAGCAGTCCTCGGACAGGGGATGTTAGCAATCAGCCCCAGCATTTT
J: TRBJ1-1; D: NA; V: TRBV7-8; size: few; CDR3: CASSLYISGQPEAFF; DNA: TGTGCCAGCAGCTTATACATAAGTGGGCAACCTGAAGCTTTCTTT
J: TRBJ1-2; D: NA; V: TRBV6-5; size: few; CDR3: CASRRGPRGNYGYTF; DNA: TGTGCCAGCAGACGCGGTCCCCGGGGAAACTATGGCTACACCTTC
J: TRBJ1-1; D: NA; V: TRBV7-2; size: few; CDR3: CASSLQWGGTEAFF; DNA: TGTGCCAGCAGCCTCCAATGGGGCGGCACTGAAGCTTTCTTT
J: TRBJ1-3; D: NA; V: TRBV5-5; size: many; CDR3: CASHQSGTPINTIYF; DNA: TGTGCCAGCCACCAATCGGGGACCCCTATAAACACCATATATTTT
J: TRBJ2-5; D: NA; V: TRBV9; size: NA; CDR3: CASSVGMHQETQYF; DNA: TGTGCCAGCAGCGTAGGGATGCATCAAGAGACCCAGTACTTC
J: TRBJ1-2; D: TRBD1; V: TRBV19; size: few; CDR3: CASGAGQGAVYGYTF; DNA: TGTGCCAGTGGAGCAGGGCAGGGGGCTGTTTATGGCTACACCTTC
J: TRBJ2-5; D: NA; V: TRBV20-1; size: NA; CDR3: CSARRDVGVRETQYF; DNA: TGCAGTGCTAGAAGGGACGTTGGGGTTAGGGAGACCCAGTACTTC
J: TRBJ2-2; D: NA; V: TRBV5-4; size: few; CDR3: CASRVGTGSPGELFF; DNA: TGTGCCAGCAGAGTTGGGACCGGGTCCCCCGGGGAGCTGTTTTTT
J: TRBJ1-5; D: NA; V: TRBV24-1; size: few; CDR3: CATSAGGGGGNQPQHF; DNA: TGTGCCACCAGTGCGGGCGGGGGCGGCGGCAATCAGCCCCAGCATTTT
J: TRBJ2-3; D: TRBD2; V: TRBV3-1; size: NA; CDR3: CASSQGTSSDTQYF; DNA: TGTGCCAGCAGCCAAGGGACTAGCTCAGATACGCAGTATTTT
J: TRBJ1-2; D: TRBD1; V: TRBV7-9; size: few; CDR3: CASSHRGAYDGYTF; DNA: TGTGCCAGCAGCCACAGGGGTGCCTATGATGGCTACACCTTC
J: TRBJ2-5; D: TRBD2; V: TRBV20-1; size: few; CDR3: CSARSLAGGQETQYF; DNA: TGCAGTGCTAGATCTCTAGCGGGGGGGCAAGAGACCCAGTACTTC
J: TRBJ2-5; D: NA; V: TRBV7-2; size: NA; CDR3: CASSSNQGIEETQYF; DNA: TGTGCCAGCAGCTCAAATCAGGGGATTGAAGAGACCCAGTACTTC
J: TRBJ1-1; D: NA; V: TRBV7-6; size: many; CDR3: CASSPPTGLNTEAFF; DNA: TGTGCCAGCAGCCCCCCCACAGGGCTGAACACTGAAGCTTTCTTT
J: TRBJ2-3; D: NA; V: TRBV15; size: NA; CDR3: CATGLSGGTDTQYF; DNA: TGTGCCACAGGGCTCTCGGGGGGCACAGATACGCAGTATTTT
J: TRBJ2-2; D: NA; V: TRBV20-1; size: few; CDR3: CSARATGTGELFF; DNA: TGCAGTGCTAGAGCGACGGGCACCGGGGAGCTGTTTTTT
J: TRBJ2-5; D: TRBD1; V: TRBV6-5; size: few; CDR3: CASSYQGAGVETQYF; DNA: TGTGCCAGCAGTTACCAGGGGGCGGGTGTAGAGACCCAGTACTTC
J: TRBJ1-1; D: TRBD1; V: TRBV9; size: NA; CDR3: CASSETGGNTEAFF; DNA: TGTGCCAGCAGCGAGACAGGGGGGAACACTGAAGCTTTCTTT
J: TRBJ1-2; D: NA; V: TRBV12-3/TRBV12-4; size: few; CDR3: CASSSQGGYGYTF; DNA: TGTGCCAGCAGTTCACAGGGAGGCTATGGCTACACCTTC
J: TRBJ2-3; D: TRBD2; V: TRBV2; size: few; CDR3: CASSESGGPSRDTQYF; DNA: TGTGCCAGCAGTGAAAGCGGGGGGCCTTCTCGAGATACGCAGTATTTT
J: TRBJ2-5; D: TRBD2; V: TRBV7-2; size: NA; CDR3: CASSVLAGGGETQYF; DNA: TGTGCCAGCAGCGTTCTAGCGGGGGGAGGAGAGACCCAGTACTTC
J: TRBJ2-4; D: NA; V: TRBV14; size: NA; CDR3: CASSQDVQNIQYF; DNA: TGTGCCAGCAGCCAAGATGTGCAAAACATTCAGTACTTC
J: TRBJ2-3; D: NA; V: TRBV20-1; size: NA; CDR3: CSAAGSGTDTQYF; DNA: TGCAGTGCGGCAGGGTCAGGGACAGATACGCAGTATTTT
J: TRBJ2-1; D: TRBD2; V: TRBV28; size: many; CDR3: CASVGGSSYNEQFF; DNA: TGTGCCAGCGTAGGCGGGAGCTCCTACAATGAGCAGTTCTTC
J: TRBJ2-5; D: TRBD2; V: TRBV20-1; size: NA; CDR3: CSASGAGGFQETQYF; DNA: TGCAGTGCTAGCGGAGCGGGGGGATTCCAAGAGACCCAGTACTTC
J: TRBJ2-7; D: NA; V: TRBV5-1; size: few; CDR3: CASSHEQLYEQYF; DNA: TGCGCCAGCAGCCACGAACAACTCTACGAGCAGTACTTC
J: TRBJ2-2; D: NA; V: TRBV5-8; size: NA; CDR3: CASSGYTGELFF; DNA: TGTGCCAGCAGCGGGTACACCGGGGAGCTGTTTTTT
J: TRBJ1-2; D: NA; V: TRBV12-3/TRBV12-4; size: few; CDR3: CASSDDRRGYTF; DNA: TGTGCCAGCAGTGATGACAGGAGAGGCTACACCTTC
J: TRBJ1-6; D: NA; V: TRBV9; size: NA; CDR3: CASSLPTVYNSPLHF; DNA: TGTGCCAGCAGCCTCCCGACAGTTTATAATTCACCCCTCCACTTT
J: TRBJ1-2; D: TRBD1; V: TRBV5-6; size: few; CDR3: CASSSDRGLGYGYTF; DNA: TGTGCCAGCAGCTCGGACAGGGGGCTCGGCTATGGCTACACCTTC
J: TRBJ2-2; D: NA; V: TRBV24-1; size: NA; CDR3: CATSDLWQHTGELFF; DNA: TGTGCCACCAGTGATTTGTGGCAACACACCGGGGAGCTGTTTTTT
J: TRBJ2-3; D: TRBD2; V: TRBV28; size: NA; CDR3: CASSGPSGARNTDTQYF; DNA: TGTGCCAGCAGTGGGCCTAGCGGGGCCCGAAACACAGATACGCAGTATTTT
J: TRBJ1-6; D: NA; V: TRBV5-4; size: many; CDR3: CASSLDNSPLHF; DNA: TGTGCCAGCAGCCTGGATAATTCACCCCTCCACTTT